This TCR beta chain was recovered during a study of blood T cell repertoires in COVID-19. Overall study context: Samples representing acute and convalescent COVID-19 were sourced from the United States, Italy and Spain. Nucleic acid was either cDNA or gDNA, and it came from T cells, B-cell-depleted T cells, or PBMCs.

Source study methods: Estimation of nucleated cell counts relied on the amplification of reference gene primers. TCRdb keeps only in-frame clones here, not all; method: immunoSEQ multiplex PCR. V, J and clone size derive from that table, while D and trimming were established from the DNA sequence. The data hold about 120,000 clones, with more than 75% observed a single time. This CDR3 comprises 12 residues. Germline V CDR1 and CDR2: ENHRY, SYGVKD. Germline trimming cut 6 bases from V and 6 bases from J; bases unmatched to any gene: 4. This clonotype was obtained from a middle-aged man with acute or convalescent COVID-19. The chain has TRBV10-3 and TRBJ1-2; 7 bases are shared with TRBD1. Source material: peripheral blood. The DNA of the CDR3 is TGTGCCATCAGCCCGACAGGGAATGGCTACACCTTC. Protein product: CAISPTGNGYTF.